The 5 T cell receptor beta chains presented below share a single source sample, sequenced in a study of T-cell memory formation after mild COVID-19. TCRdb independently ran MiXCR on the 5' RACE reads; one entry per CDR3 protein. The sample consists of some 300,000 distinct CDR3 sequences, roughly a fifth of them appearing once. Input material: PBMCs or a T cell subset sorted from them (not recorded which). These receptor sequences come from a man younger than 35 who had mild COVID-19 (a few samples of this study predate the infection). Cell type and time point are not known.

This clonotype was seen repeatedly, ten times or more. V is TRBV6-6 and J is TRBJ1-5, with D possibly TRBD1 on 5 matching bases. Trimming pared 6 bases from V and 0 bases from J, leaving 18 bases between. The CDR3 spans 17 residues. The germline V gene has CDR1 MNHNY and CDR2 SVGAGI (reference sequence). The CDR3 sequence is CASSPLSRAHSNQPQHF. CDR3 nucleotides: TGTGCCAGCAGCCCCCTCTCCAGGGCTCATAGCAATCAGCCCCAGCATTTT.

In its sample, this clonotype was seen many times. The rearrangement uses TRBV5-5 and TRBJ2-7; TRBD1 or TRBD2 may be the D gene (5 bases each). The CDR3 has 13 amino acids. The V end was cut by 1 base, the J end by 7 bases, with 12 bases between. Germline CDR1 reads SGHKS; CDR2 reads YYEKEE (reference sequence). The DNA of the CDR3 is TGTGCCAGCAGCTTGCAGCTGGGACGGGAGCAGTACGTC. It translates to CASSLQLGREQYV.

The chain recombines TRBV13 with TRBJ1-6; D uncertain. The CDR3 covers 15 residues. Germline V gives CDR1 PRHDT, CDR2 FYEKMQ (reference sequence). Trimming cost V 5 bases and J 5 bases, with 13 bases left between them. CDR3 in amino acids: CASSHSRGNNSPLHF. For the CDR3, the DNA is TGTGCCAGCAGCCACTCACGGGGAAATAATTCACCCCTCCACTTT.

At least ten counts were recorded for this clonotype. This sequence joins TRBV2 and TRBJ1-6; D gene uncertain. V lost 4 bases to trimming and J lost 6 bases, with 1 base between them. The CDR3 loop spans 11 amino acids. Germline lookup yields CDR1 SNHLY and CDR2 FYNNEI. This CDR3 is CASSGNSPLHF. CDR3 bases: TGTGCCAGCAGTGGTAATTCACCCCTCCACTTT.

This rearrangement joins TRBV24-1 to TRBJ2-5, with TRBD2 identical over 9 bases. The CDR3 has 18 amino acids. V shed 3 bases and J 2 bases; nucleotides not matched to a gene: 12. Germline V gene lookup returns CDR1 KGHDR and CDR2 SFDVKD. The DNA of the CDR3 is TGTGCCACCAGTGATACCCTTTCAAGTAGCGGGGGACAAGAGACCCAGTACTTC. It codes for CATSDTLSSSGGQETQYF.